The 13 T cell receptor beta chains reported below all come from one sample, sequenced in a study of beta chain features in type 1 diabetes. Points from the study as a whole: All four CD4+ subsets of Type 1 diabetes patients contained TCRB CDR3s that were moderately but significantly shorter.

These receptors have no identified antigens. Every isolated RNA sample was fully reverse transcribed, so sequencing captured expressed TCRB transcripts. Assay used: immunoSEQ multiplex PCR; TCRdb lists only in-frame clones, some missing. Among approximately 60,000 clones, 40% to 60% were seen once, and the ten largest hold 2.6%. The sequenced sample was Tregs from blood. The origin of the receptors is a woman in her 40s with type 1 diabetes.

J is TRBJ2-1 and V is TRBV18; possible D gene TRBD2, 6 bases. The CDR3 spans 15 residues. Trimming took off 8 bases at V and 5 bases at J, with 19 bases between the two ends. Germline V lookup: CDR1 KGHSH, CDR2 LQKENI. The chain's CDR3 is CASVEAGLDDNEQFF. The CDR3 nucleotides are TGTGCCAGCGTGGAGGCGGGGCTCGACGACAATGAGCAGTTCTTC.

This chain joins TRBV7-9 and TRBJ2-1; 11 positions match TRBD1. V was pared by 3 bases and J by 9 bases, with 7 bases of the junction left unmatched. CDR1 and CDR2 (germline): SEHNR, FQNEAQ (reference sequence). CDR3 length equals 15 residues. CDR3 protein: CASSFGDRGMIEQFF. The CDR3 DNA is TGTGCCAGCAGCTTTGGGGACAGGGGGATGATTGAGCAGTTCTTC. Filled out from reference TRBV7-9 and TRBJ2-1, the complete variable domain reads DTGVSQNPRHKITKRGQNVTFRCDPISEHNRLYWYRQTLGQGPEFLTYFQNEAQLEKSRLLSDRFSAERPKGSFSTLEIQRTEQGDSAMYLCASSFGDRGMIEQFFGPGTRLTVL.

The chain recombines TRBV5-4 with TRBJ2-5; D possibly corresponds to TRBD1 (5 bases). V lost 3 bases and J 6 bases, leaving 12 bases between the germline ends. Germline CDR1 reads SGHNT; CDR2 reads YYREEE (reference sequence). The length of the CDR3 is 13 residues. The CDR3 DNA reads TGTGCCAGCAGCTACAGGAATAGTAAGACCCAGTACTTC. Its translation is CASSYRNSKTQYF.

This chain joins TRBV19 and TRBJ2-2, with D possibly being TRBD2 (6 bases). Trimming stripped 6 bases from V and 6 bases from J, with 17 bases between. CDR1 and CDR2 from the germline V gene are LNHDA and SQIVND (reference sequence). The CDR3 has 15 amino acids. CDR3 sequence (DNA): TGTGCCAGTAGACCTGGGACTCGGCAAGCCGGGGAGCTGTTTTTT. Translating it yields CASRPGTRQAGELFF.

The chain joins TRBV5-1 to TRBJ2-2; 12 bases match TRBD2. CDR3 length equals 16 residues. The junction had 3 bases not matched to a gene; V was cut back by 6 bases and J by 0 bases. Germline V gives CDR1 SGHRS, CDR2 YFSETQ. The CDR3 sequence: CASTRTSGANTGELFF. The CDR3 nucleotides are TGCGCCAGCACCCGGACTAGCGGGGCGAACACCGGGGAGCTGTTTTTT.

This clone was picked up a small number of times. This rearrangement joins TRBV5-1 to TRBJ2-2, with 11 bases identical to TRBD1. The V segment lost 5 bases and the J segment 8 bases; nucleotides outside the gene matches: 14. The germline V gene has CDR1 SGHRS and CDR2 YFSETQ. The CDR3 is 17 residues long. Here the CDR3 DNA reads TGCGCCAGCAGACTGGACCCCGGGACAGGGGGTGAAGGGGAGCTGTTTTTT. Its protein is CASRLDPGTGGEGELFF.

The chain links TRBV10-3 to TRBJ2-1; possibly TRBD2 for D (7 bases). Germline V lookup: CDR1 ENHRY, CDR2 SYGVKD. V lost 0 bases to trimming and J lost 5 bases, with 17 bases between them. The CDR3 has 17 amino acids. The CDR3 nucleotides are TGTGCCATCAGTGAGTCGAGGGGGGGTACGGGCGACAATGAGCAGTTCTTC. Amino acids: CAISESRGGTGDNEQFF.

CDR3 DNA: TGTGCCAGCAGTTTAGGACAGGGCACCGGGGAGCTGTTTTTT. Translating gives CASSLGQGTGELFF. This sequence joins TRBV9 and TRBJ2-2; TRBD1 matches at 8 bases. The germline V gene encodes CDR1 SGDLS and CDR2 YYNGEE. Losses at the gene ends were 5 bases for V and 4 bases for J; bases not matched to a gene: 4. This CDR3 is built from 14 residues.

This sequence joins TRBV28 and TRBJ1-4; D ambiguous. CDR1 and CDR2 (germline): MDHEN, SYDVKM. The V end lost 6 bases, the J end lost 7 bases, and 18 bases lay between the germline ends. This CDR3 region has 15 residues. The DNA of the CDR3 is TGTGCCAGCAGCTCCCCCAGAGGTTTCGGTGAAAAACTGTTTTTT. Protein sequence: CASSSPRGFGEKLFF.

The V gene is TRBV6-6, the J gene TRBJ2-3; 12 bases map to TRBD2. Germline V gene sequence: CDR1 MNHNY, CDR2 SVGAGI (reference sequence). The ends lost 4 bases at V and 2 bases at J; junction bases unmatched: 1. The CDR3 sequence is 15 residues long. CDR3 DNA sequence: TGTGCCAGCAGTTCTAGCGGGGGGGCCACAGATACGCAGTATTTT. Translating it yields CASSSSGGATDTQYF.

V is TRBV6-1 and J is TRBJ2-6; 8 nucleotides agree with TRBD1. Germline assignment: CDR1 MNHNS and CDR2 SASEGT. The CDR3 has 17 residues. The V segment lost 3 bases and the J segment 0 bases; nucleotides outside the gene matches: 4. The DNA for the CDR3 is TGTGCCAGCAGTGATGGACAGGGTTCCTCTGGGGCCAACGTCCTGACTTTC. It codes for CASSDGQGSSGANVLTF.

The chain employs TRBV28 and TRBJ1-1, with 7 bases that match TRBD1. CDR1 is MDHEN and CDR2 is SYDVKM in the germline V gene. V trimming: 5 bases; J trimming: 0 bases; junction bases outside the gene matches: 0. CDR3 length: 13 residues. Here the CDR3 DNA reads TGTGCCAGCAGTGGGACAGTGAACACTGAAGCTTTCTTT. It specifies CASSGTVNTEAFF.

The chain couples TRBV28 to TRBJ1-2, with D perhaps matching TRBD1 (6 bases). The ends were cut back, 6 bases at V and 6 bases at J, with 26 bases in the middle. The V gene's germline CDR1 is MDHEN and CDR2 SYDVKM. This CDR3 is 17 amino acids long. The CDR3 loop is CASSLGALRGRMDGYTF. The CDR3 nucleotides are TGTGCCAGCAGCCTGGGGGCATTGAGGGGGAGAATGGATGGCTACACCTTC.